The source of this T cell receptor (beta chain) is a study of cytomegalovirus exposure and HLA in healthy donors. Overall study results and limits: The productive fraction for most TCR beta V segments was about 90% or about 30% in an earlier analysis.

In the PCR, 60 Vbeta and 13 Jbeta primers were used. Assay: immunoSEQ multiplex PCR; the TCRdb copy retains only in-frame clones and omits some. The repertoire holds 250,000 to 300,000 clones, with approximately 85% as singletons. Healthy people donating bone marrow made up the donors. This clone was counted once. Antigen: not known. The receptor was isolated from a woman aged 40 to 50 in good health and CMV-seropositive. The sample was PBMCs.

The CDR3 loop reads CASSESPGGRTDTQYF. As DNA, the CDR3 is TGTGCCAGCAGTGAATCCCCAGGGGGACGTACAGATACGCAGTATTTT. The rearrangement links TRBV25-1 to TRBJ2-3; 7 bases map to TRBD1. The CDR3 extends over 16 amino acids. Germline V gives CDR1 MGHDK, CDR2 SYGVNS. Germline trimming cut 1 base from V and 3 bases from J; bases unmatched to any gene: 7.